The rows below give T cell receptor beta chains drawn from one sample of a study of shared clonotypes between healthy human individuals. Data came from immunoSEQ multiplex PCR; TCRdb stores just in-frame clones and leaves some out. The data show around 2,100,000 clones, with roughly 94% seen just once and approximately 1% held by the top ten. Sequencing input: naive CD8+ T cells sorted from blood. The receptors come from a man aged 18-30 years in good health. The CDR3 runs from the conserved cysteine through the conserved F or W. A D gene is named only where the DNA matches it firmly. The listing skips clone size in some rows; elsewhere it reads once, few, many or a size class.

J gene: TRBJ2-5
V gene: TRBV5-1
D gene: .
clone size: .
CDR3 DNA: TGCGCCAGCAGTCCCTTCCCCCTCGACGAGACCCAGTACTTC
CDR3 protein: CASSPFPLDETQYF

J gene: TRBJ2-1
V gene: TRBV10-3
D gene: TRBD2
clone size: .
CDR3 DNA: TGTGCCATCAGTGGGACTAGCGGGAGGGGCGTGAACAATGAGCAGTTCTTC
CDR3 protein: CAISGTSGRGVNNEQFF

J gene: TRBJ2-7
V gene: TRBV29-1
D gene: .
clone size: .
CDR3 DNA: TGCAGCGTTGAAGAGCCCAGCTCCTACGAGCAGTACTTC
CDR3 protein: CSVEEPSSYEQYF

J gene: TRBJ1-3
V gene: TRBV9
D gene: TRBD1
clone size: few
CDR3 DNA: TGTGCCAGCAGCGTAGCTGACAGGGAAAACACCATATATTTT
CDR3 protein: CASSVADRENTIYF

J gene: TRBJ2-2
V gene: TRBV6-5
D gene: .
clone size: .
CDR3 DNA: TGTGCCAGCAGTTATCCCGGGTCCCGAGCCGGGGAGCTGTTTTTT
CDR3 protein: CASSYPGSRAGELFF

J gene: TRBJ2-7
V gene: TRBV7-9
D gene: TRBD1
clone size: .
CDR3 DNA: TGTGCCAGCAGCCCCGGACAGGGGGCAACCTACGAGCAGTACTTC
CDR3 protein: CASSPGQGATYEQYF

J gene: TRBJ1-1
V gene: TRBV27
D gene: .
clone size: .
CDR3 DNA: TGTGCCAGCAGTTTATCGGACCTGTCAACTGAAGCTTTCTTT
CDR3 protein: CASSLSDLSTEAFF

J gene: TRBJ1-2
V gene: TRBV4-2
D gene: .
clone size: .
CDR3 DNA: TGTGCCAGCAGCCAGATACAGGGAGAGGGCTATGGCTACACCTTC
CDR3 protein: CASSQIQGEGYGYTF

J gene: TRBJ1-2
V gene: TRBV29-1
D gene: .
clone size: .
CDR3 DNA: TGCAGCGTATGGGGAAACTATGGCTACACCTTC
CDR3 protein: CSVWGNYGYTF

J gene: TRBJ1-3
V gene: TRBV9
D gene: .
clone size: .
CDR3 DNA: TGTGCCAGCAGCGTAGAAACAGGAGGAGGAAACACCATATATTTT
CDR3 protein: CASSVETGGGNTIYF

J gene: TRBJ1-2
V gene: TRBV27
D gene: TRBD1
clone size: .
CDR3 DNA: TGTGCCAGCAGTTTATCCCCAGGGACAGGGGCGCTTGGCTACACCTTC
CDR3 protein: CASSLSPGTGALGYTF

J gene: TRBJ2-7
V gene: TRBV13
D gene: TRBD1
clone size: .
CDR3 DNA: TGTGCCAGCAGCCTCCGGGACAGGGGGGTTGAGCAGTACTTC
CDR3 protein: CASSLRDRGVEQYF

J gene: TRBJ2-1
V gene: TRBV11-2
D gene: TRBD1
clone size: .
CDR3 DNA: TGTGCCAGCAGCTTAGATAGCCTTATAATCTCCGGGACAGGTGGGCATGAGCAGTTCTTC
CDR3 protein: CASSLDSLIISGTGGHEQFF

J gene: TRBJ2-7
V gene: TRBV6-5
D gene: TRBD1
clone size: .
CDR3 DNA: TGTGCCAGCAGGACCGGGACAGGCAAGCAGTACTTC
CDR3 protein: CASRTGTGKQYF

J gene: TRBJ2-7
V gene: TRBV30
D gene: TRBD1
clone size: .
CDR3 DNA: TGTGCCTGGACTGGACAGGGGAGCTCCTACGAGCAGTACTTC
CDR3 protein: CAWTGQGSSYEQYF

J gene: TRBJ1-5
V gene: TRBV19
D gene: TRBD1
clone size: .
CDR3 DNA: TGTGCCAGTAGTATCCTACAGGGGGTTGATCAGCCCCAGCATTTT
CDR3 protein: CASSILQGVDQPQHF

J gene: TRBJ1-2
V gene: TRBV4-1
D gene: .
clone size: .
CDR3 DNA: TGCGCCAGCAGCCAAGAACAAGTGCAGGGCTGGGGCTACACCTTC
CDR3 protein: CASSQEQVQGWGYTF

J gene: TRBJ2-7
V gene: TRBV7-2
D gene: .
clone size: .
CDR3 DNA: TGTGCCAGCAGCTTGGTCCCGGGACTTGAATCCTACGAGCAGTACTTC
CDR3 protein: CASSLVPGLESYEQYF

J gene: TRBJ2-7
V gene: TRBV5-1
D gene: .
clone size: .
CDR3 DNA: TGCGCCAGCAGCTTTGGGACCCTAATCTACGAGCAGTACTTC
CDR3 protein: CASSFGTLIYEQYF

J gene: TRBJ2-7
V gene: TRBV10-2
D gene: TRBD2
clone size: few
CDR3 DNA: TGCGCCAGCAGCTTAGCGGGGGGAACCTACGAGCAGTACTTC
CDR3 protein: CASSLAGGTYEQYF

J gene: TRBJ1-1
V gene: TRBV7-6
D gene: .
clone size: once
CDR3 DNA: TGTGCCAGCAGCCTCGAGTCGGAACTTAACACTGAAGCTTTCTTT
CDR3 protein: CASSLESELNTEAFF

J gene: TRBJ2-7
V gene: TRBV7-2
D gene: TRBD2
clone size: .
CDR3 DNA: TGTGCCAGCAGTTATTTAGCGGGAGCTTGGGAGCAGTACTTC
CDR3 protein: CASSYLAGAWEQYF

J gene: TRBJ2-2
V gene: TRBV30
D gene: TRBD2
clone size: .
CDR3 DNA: TGTGCCTGGAACCCGACTAGCGGGAACACCGGGGAGCTGTTTTTT
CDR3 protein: CAWNPTSGNTGELFF

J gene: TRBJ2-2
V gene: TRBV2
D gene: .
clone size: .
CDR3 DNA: TGTGCCAGCGACAGTAGCACCGGGGAGCTGTTTTTT
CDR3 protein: CASDSSTGELFF

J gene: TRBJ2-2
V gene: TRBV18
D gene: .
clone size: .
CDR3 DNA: TGTGCCAGCTCCCCAGCCGGGGAGCTGTTTTTT
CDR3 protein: CASSPAGELFF

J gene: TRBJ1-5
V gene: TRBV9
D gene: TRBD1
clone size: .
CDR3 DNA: TGTGCCAGCAGTACAGGGGACAATCAGCCCCAGCATTTT
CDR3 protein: CASSTGDNQPQHF

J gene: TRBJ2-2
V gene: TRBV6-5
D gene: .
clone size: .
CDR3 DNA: TGTGCCAGCAGTTACGGACCGTCGTTCACCGGGGAGCTGTTTTTT
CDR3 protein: CASSYGPSFTGELFF

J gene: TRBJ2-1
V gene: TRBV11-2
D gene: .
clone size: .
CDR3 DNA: TGTGCCAGCAGCTTAGAGTCTCTTTACAATGAGCAGTTCTTC
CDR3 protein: CASSLESLYNEQFF

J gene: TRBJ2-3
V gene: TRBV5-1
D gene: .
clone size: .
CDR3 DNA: TGCGCCAGCAGCTTGGGGCAGGTCTTCACAGATACGCAGTATTTT
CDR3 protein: CASSLGQVFTDTQYF

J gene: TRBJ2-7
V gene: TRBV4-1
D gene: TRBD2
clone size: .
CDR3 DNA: TGCGCCAGCAGCCAGTTAACTAGCGGGTCATACGAGCAGTACTTC
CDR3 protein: CASSQLTSGSYEQYF

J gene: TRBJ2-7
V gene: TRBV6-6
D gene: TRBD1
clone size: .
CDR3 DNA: TGTGCCACCGTTAGGACAGGGAGCTCCTACGAGCAGTACTTC
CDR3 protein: CATVRTGSSYEQYF

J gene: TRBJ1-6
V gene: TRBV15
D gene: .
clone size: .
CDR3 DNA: TGTGCCACCAGCAGAGATAAGGGCTATAATTCACCCCTCCACTTT
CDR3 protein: CATSRDKGYNSPLHF

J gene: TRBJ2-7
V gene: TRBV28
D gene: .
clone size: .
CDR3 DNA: TGTGCCAGCAGTTTACGGAAGACAGGCTGGATGGGCTCCTACGAGCAGTACTTC
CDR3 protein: CASSLRKTGWMGSYEQYF

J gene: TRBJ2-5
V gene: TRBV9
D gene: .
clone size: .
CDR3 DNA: TGTGCCAGGGGAAAGACGGAACAAGAGACCCAGTACTTC
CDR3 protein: CARGKTEQETQYF

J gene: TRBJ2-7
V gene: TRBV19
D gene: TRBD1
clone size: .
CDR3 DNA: TGTGCCAGTAGTATAGAGGGACAGAACTACGAGCAGTACTTC
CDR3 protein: CASSIEGQNYEQYF

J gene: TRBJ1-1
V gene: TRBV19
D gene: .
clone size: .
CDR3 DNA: TGTGCCAGTAGTATTTGGGGGGGTAGCATGAACACTGAAGCTTTCTTT
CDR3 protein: CASSIWGGSMNTEAFF

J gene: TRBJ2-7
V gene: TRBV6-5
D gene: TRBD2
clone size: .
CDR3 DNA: TGTGCCAGCAGCCTCCTAGCGGGAGGGGACGAGCAGTACTTC
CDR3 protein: CASSLLAGGDEQYF

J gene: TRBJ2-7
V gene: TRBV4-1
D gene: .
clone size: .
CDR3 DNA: TGCGCCAGCAGCCAAGATCCGGGGAACTACGAGCAGTACTTC
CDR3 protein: CASSQDPGNYEQYF

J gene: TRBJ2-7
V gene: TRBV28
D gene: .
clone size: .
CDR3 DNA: TGTGCCAGCAGTATACTCTACGAGCAGTACTTC
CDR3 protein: CASSILYEQYF

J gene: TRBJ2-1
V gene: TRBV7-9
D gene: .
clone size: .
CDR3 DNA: TGTGCCAGCAGCCCGACCATGGGCTCCTACAATGAGCAGTTCTTC
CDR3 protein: CASSPTMGSYNEQFF

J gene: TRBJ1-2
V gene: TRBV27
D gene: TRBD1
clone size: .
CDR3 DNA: TGTGCCAGCAGTATGACAGGGGCAATCTATGGCTACACCTTC
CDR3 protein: CASSMTGAIYGYTF